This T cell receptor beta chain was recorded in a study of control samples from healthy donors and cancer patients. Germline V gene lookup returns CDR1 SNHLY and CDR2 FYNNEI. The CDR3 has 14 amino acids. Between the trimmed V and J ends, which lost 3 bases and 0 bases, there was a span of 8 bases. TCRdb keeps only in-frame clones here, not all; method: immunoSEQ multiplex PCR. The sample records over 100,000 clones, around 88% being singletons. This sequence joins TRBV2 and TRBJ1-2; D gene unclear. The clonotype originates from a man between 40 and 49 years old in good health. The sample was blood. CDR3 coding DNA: TGTGCCAGCAGTGAGGTGTCGGCTAACTATGGCTACACCTTC. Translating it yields CASSEVSANYGYTF.